This TCR beta chain derives from a study of response to subunit inactivated influenza vaccine. Many counts were recorded for this clonotype. Trimming left V 1 base short and J 7 bases short, with 7 bases between. CDR1 is DFQATT, CDR2 SNEGSKA, per germline (reference sequence). This CDR3 comprises 11 residues. TCRdb re-called the RT-PCR reads through MiXCR, storing one row per CDR3 protein. In the table there are approximately 570,000 distinct CDR3 sequences, less than 10% of which are singletons. This specimen consisted of PBMCs from blood, obtained about 23 months after vaccination. This chain connects TRBV20-1 to TRBJ1-1; D gene unclear. This clonotype was sampled from a man aged 50-75 years who received an inactivated influenza vaccine. DNA for the CDR3: TGCAGTGCTAGAGCCCACTATGAAGCTTTCTTT. Translation: CSARAHYEAFF.